These 27 T cell receptor beta chains came from one sample sequenced in a study of blood T cell repertoires in COVID-19. Using immunoSEQ multiplex PCR, the repertoire was profiled, and TCRdb retains in-frame clones only, with some absent. The profile shows hundreds of thousands of clones, 82% of them singletons. Sequenced sample: peripheral blood. The receptors were sampled from a woman in her 70s with acute or convalescent COVID-19.

The CDR3 DNA follows: TGTGCCAGCAGCGTAGGATCCCAGGGAGGTCAGCCCCAGCATTTT. This encodes CASSVGSQGGQPQHF. The V gene is TRBV9, the J gene TRBJ1-5; a weak D match, TRBD1 (5 bases). Trimming removed 0 bases from V and 6 bases from J, with 13 bases in between. The CDR3 has 15 amino acids. Germline CDR1 is SGDLS and CDR2 is YYNGEE. The whole variable domain, remainder taken from reference TRBV9 and TRBJ1-5, is DSGVTQTPKHLITATGQRVTLRCSPRSGDLSVYWYQQSLDQGLQFLIQYYNGEERAKGNILERFSAQQFPDLHSELNLSSLELGDSALYFCASSVGSQGGQPQHFGDGTRLSIL.

The chain is built from TRBV15 and TRBJ1-2; weak D call: TRBD1 (5 bases). Germline loops: CDR1 LNHNV, CDR2 YYDKDF (reference sequence). This CDR3 is built from 14 residues. The ends were cut back, 0 bases at V and 8 bases at J, with 13 bases in the middle. This chain's CDR3 is CATSRDPGRGGYTF. CDR3 bases: TGTGCCACCAGCAGAGATCCGGGCCGGGGGGGCTACACCTTC.

The CDR3: CASSPSGNNQPQHF. For the CDR3, the DNA is TGCGCCAGCAGCCCGTCCGGGAACAATCAGCCCCAGCATTTT. V usage is TRBV5-1 and J usage is TRBJ1-5; D unresolved. Trimming took off 4 bases at V and 3 bases at J, with 11 bases between the two ends. CDR3 length: 14 residues. Germline CDR1 SGHRS, CDR2 YFSETQ.

The chain recombines TRBV7-8 with TRBJ2-7; possible D gene TRBD1, 5 bases. V lost 5 bases and J lost 3, with 17 bases in between. Germline V CDR1 and CDR2: SGHVS, FQNEAQ. The CDR3 is 15 amino acids. The chain's CDR3 is CASSQSGAANYEQYF. In DNA, the CDR3 is TGTGCCAGCAGCCAGAGTGGGGCGGCTAACTACGAGCAGTACTTC.

The chain couples TRBV4-2 to TRBJ1-3; D may be TRBD1 (5 bases). The CDR3 is 15 amino acids. Trimming took off 0 bases at V and 4 bases at J, with 10 bases between the two ends. Germline values: CDR1 LGHNA, CDR2 YNFKEQ. The CDR3 reads CASSQESQGGNTIYF. Here the CDR3 DNA reads TGTGCCAGCAGCCAAGAGAGTCAGGGAGGAAACACCATATATTTT.

This sequence joins TRBV3-1 (or the pseudogene TRBV3-2) and TRBJ1-2; D not resolved. CDR3 length equals 12 residues. Germline CDR1 LGHDT, CDR2 YNNKEL (reference sequence). V was cut by 0 bases and J by 13 bases, with 12 bases left in between. The CDR3 sequence: CASSQEGSGRTF. The CDR3 region has the DNA TGTGCCAGCAGCCAAGAAGGCTCAGGTCGCACCTTC.

With respect to this clone: Distinct nucleotide sequences in the sample also encode this CDR3. The J gene is TRBJ1-5, the V gene TRBV27; D unresolved. Germline V lookup: CDR1 MNHEY, CDR2 SMNVEV (reference sequence). This CDR3 is built from 12 residues. V was cut by 3 bases and J by 3 bases, with 3 bases left in between. CDR3 sequence: CASSFINQPQHF. The CDR3 nucleotides are TGTGCCAGCAGTTTTATCAATCAGCCCCAGCATTTT.

The chain couples TRBV19 to TRBJ1-2; 9 nucleotides align to TRBD1. CDR1 LNHDA and CDR2 SQIVND come from the germline V gene (reference sequence). This CDR3 is built from 19 residues. Trimming cost V 4 bases and J 6 bases; bases outside gene matches: 21. CDR3 DNA sequence: TGTGCCAGTAGTAGTCCACAGGGGGCAATTCTCGCCGTCCTTGATGGCTACACCTTC. This encodes CASSSPQGAILAVLDGYTF.

The chain carries TRBV7-9 and TRBJ1-4; TRBD1 aligns across 7 bases. This CDR3 is 16 amino acids long. Germline loops: CDR1 SEHNR, CDR2 FQNEAQ (reference sequence). With 3 bases clipped from V and 6 bases from J, the junction kept 10 bases outside the gene matches. The CDR3 sequence is CASSFRQGGIDEKLFF. In nucleotides, the CDR3 is TGTGCCAGCAGCTTTCGGCAGGGGGGTATCGATGAAAAACTGTTTTTT.

The rearrangement joins TRBV6-2 or TRBV6-3 to TRBJ1-5; D perhaps matches TRBD1 (6 bases). This CDR3 is 15 amino acids long. Germline V gene lookup returns CDR1 MNHEY and CDR2 SVGEGT. The ends were cut back, 2 bases at V and 6 bases at J, with 14 bases in the middle. The CDR3 nucleotides read TGTGCCAGCAGTTACGGGGTCAGGGGTGGTCAGCCCCAGCATTTT. Amino acid sequence: CASSYGVRGGQPQHF.

The CDR3 nucleotides are TGTGCCAGCTCACCACTGGAGGCAGTCGGCACAGATACGCAGTATTTT. This translates into CASSPLEAVGTDTQYF. V is TRBV18 and J is TRBJ2-3; tentative D call: TRBD2 (5 bases). V was clipped by 1 base and J by 1 base, with 12 bases between them. The V gene's germline CDR1 is KGHSH and CDR2 LQKENI. CDR3 length: 16 amino acids.

The chain uses TRBV5-1 and TRBJ1-5; TRBD1 aligns across 8 bases. With 4 bases clipped from V and 6 bases from J, the junction kept 9 bases outside the gene matches. The CDR3 sequence is 15 residues long. Per the germline V gene, CDR1 is SGHRS and CDR2 is YFSETQ. As DNA, the CDR3 is TGCGCCAGCAGCCTACTCACAGGGGGAGGTCAGCCCCAGCATTTT. Translated, it gives CASSLLTGGGQPQHF.

The V call is TRBV2, the J call TRBJ1-4; D remains ambiguous. Germline values: CDR1 SNHLY, CDR2 FYNNEI. The CDR3 covers 14 residues. V gave up 7 bases and J gave up 4 bases, with 13 bases separating them. This CDR3 reads CASTPGSSNEKLFF. CDR3 sequence (DNA): TGTGCCAGCACTCCGGGGTCAAGTAATGAAAAACTGTTTTTT.

For the CDR3, the DNA is TGTGCCAGCAGACTGACAGGGATTGCCGGGGGCTACACCTTC. Amino acid sequence: CASRLTGIAGGYTF. The chain employs TRBV6-5 and TRBJ1-2; 7 bases agree with TRBD1. The CDR3 loop spans 14 amino acids. The trim removed 6 bases at V and 8 bases at J, leaving 12 bases unmatched. Germline values: CDR1 MNHEY, CDR2 SVGAGI.

This chain uses TRBV6-5 with TRBJ1-5; D ambiguous. Deletions cut 8 bases from V and 7 bases from J, with 15 bases between. There are 13 residues in the CDR3. Germline CDR1 MNHEY, CDR2 SVGAGI. CDR3 region: CASLDSWSQPQHF. The CDR3 region has the DNA TGTGCCAGCCTAGATAGCTGGAGCCAGCCCCAGCATTTT.

This chain joins TRBV7-2 and TRBJ1-2; 8 positions match TRBD1. V shed 6 bases and J 3 bases; nucleotides not matched to a gene: 0. In germline, CDR1 is SGHTA, CDR2 FQGNSA. This CDR3 has 12 amino acids. The CDR3: CASRQGDYGYTF. CDR3 nucleotides: TGTGCCAGCAGACAGGGGGACTATGGCTACACCTTC.

This chain links TRBV7-2 with TRBJ2-3, with 16 bases that match TRBD2. This CDR3 contains 18 residues. CDR1 is SGHTA, CDR2 FQGNSA, per germline. V shed 3 bases, J shed 5 bases, and the junction held 8 bases outside the gene matches. This chain's CDR3 is CASSLGLAGGLGGDTQYF. In DNA, the CDR3 is TGTGCCAGCAGCTTGGGACTAGCGGGGGGGCTCGGTGGAGATACGCAGTATTTT.

V usage is TRBV7-9 and J usage is TRBJ1-2; TRBD1 matches at 7 bases. CDR1 is SEHNR, CDR2 FQNEAQ, per germline (reference sequence). The CDR3 is made up of 14 amino acids. V was pared by 5 bases and J by 7 bases, with 10 bases of the junction left unmatched. The CDR3 DNA sequence: TGTGCCAGCAGCCCGGGACAGAGCTGGGGTGGCTACACCTTC. It encodes CASSPGQSWGGYTF.

The CDR3 spells CASSSTGGNYGYTF. Written as DNA, the CDR3 is TGTGCCAGCAGCTCGACAGGGGGAAACTATGGCTACACCTTC. The rearrangement links TRBV5-4 to TRBJ1-2; 9 bases line up with TRBD1. V shed 3 bases and J 2 bases; nucleotides not matched to a gene: 2. Germline V gene sequence: CDR1 SGHNT, CDR2 YYREEE (reference sequence). The CDR3 consists of 14 residues.

V usage is TRBV28 and J usage is TRBJ1-2, with D possibly TRBD1 on 6 matching bases. The CDR3 covers 11 residues. Trimming took 8 bases from V and 5 from J, leaving 9 bases between them. In germline, CDR1 is MDHEN, CDR2 SYDVKM. CDR3 nucleotides: TGTGCCAGCCAACAGGGTTATGGCTACACCTTC. This codes for CASQQGYGYTF.

This chain joins TRBV5-1 and TRBJ2-3; D call uncertain. Per germline, CDR1 SGHRS and CDR2 YFSETQ. The CDR3 spans 13 residues. V was cut by 3 bases and J by 0 bases, with 5 bases left in between. The CDR3 reads CASSSSSTDTQYF. In nucleotides, the CDR3 is TGCGCCAGCAGCTCCTCTAGCACAGATACGCAGTATTTT.

The genes are TRBV7-2 and TRBJ2-3, with 16 bases lining up with TRBD2. This CDR3 is built from 17 residues. J lost 0 bases, V lost 6 bases, and 3 bases had no gene match. Germline CDR1 is SGHTA and CDR2 is FQGNSA. CDR3 amino acids: CASRPGLAGGSTDTQYF. DNA of the CDR3: TGTGCCAGCAGGCCGGGACTAGCGGGGGGGAGCACAGATACGCAGTATTTT.

This clone was seen once. The chain links TRBV18 to TRBJ2-7; possibly TRBD1 for D (6 bases). In germline, CDR1 is KGHSH, CDR2 LQKENI. V lost 0 bases and J 3 bases, leaving 15 bases between the germline ends. CDR3 length: 16 residues. CDR3 in DNA: TGTGCCAGCTCACCACCGACAGGCGATGTTTACTACGAGCAGTACTTC. Translation: CASSPPTGDVYYEQYF.

This chain uses TRBV29-1 with TRBJ1-1; 9 nucleotides match TRBD1. The trim removed 8 bases at V and 3 bases at J, leaving 13 bases unmatched. The CDR3 runs to 15 residues. CDR1 SQVTM and CDR2 ANQGSEA come from the germline V gene. CDR3 nucleotides: TGCAGCTCCCAAAGAGGTCGGGACAGGGACACTGAAGCTTTCTTT. It codes for CSSQRGRDRDTEAFF.

V usage is TRBV5-4 and J usage is TRBJ1-6, with 9 bases fitting TRBD1. Germline V gene sequence: CDR1 SGHNT, CDR2 YYREEE (reference sequence). The CDR3 length is 15 residues. V gave up 4 bases and J gave up 9 bases; unmatched junction bases: 8. CDR3 DNA sequence: TGTGCCAGCAGCAAGAAGGGACAGGGTGGTTCACCCCTCCACTTT. This gives the protein CASSKKGQGGSPLHF.

A remark on this clone: Sequence at one end of the junction differs from germline and may be a read error. The chain couples TRBV6-4 to TRBJ2-1, with D unclear. Germline V gene data show CDR1 as MRHNA and CDR2 as SNTAGT. CDR3 length: 13 residues. The CDR3 protein is CARSGRGDNEQFF. CDR3 bases: TGTGCCAGGAGTGGGCGAGGTGACAATGAGCAGTTCTTC.

The chain has TRBV10-1 and TRBJ1-6; a weak D match, TRBD1 (6 bases). CDR3 size: 14 residues. CDR1 and CDR2 from the germline V gene are WNHNN and SYGVQD (reference sequence). V dropped 8 bases and J dropped 9 bases, with 17 bases sitting between them. The CDR3 DNA is TGCGCCAGCGGGGCGGGGGCGATGGTTTCACCCCTCCACTTT. Protein sequence: CASGAGAMVSPLHF.